The 6 T cell receptor beta chains in this list originate from one sample, sequenced in a study of shared clonotypes between healthy human individuals. Here immunoSEQ multiplex PCR was the method, and the copy in TCRdb shows in-frame clones only, minus some. The data contain under 600,000 clones, about 79% of them singletons. Sample: PBMCs. The source of these receptors is a woman in her thirties or forties in good health. Some clones in this sample may be carry-over from other donors' samples.

The V call is TRBV7-8, the J call TRBJ1-2; D may be TRBD1 (5 bases). Germline CDR1 and CDR2: SGHVS and FQNEAQ. This CDR3 is 13 amino acids long. V was cut by 3 bases and J by 4 bases, with 9 bases left in between. The DNA of the CDR3 is TGTGCCAGCAGCTTGGGCGACAGCTATGGCTACACCTTC. The encoded protein is CASSLGDSYGYTF.

This chain links TRBV11-2 with TRBJ2-3; 12 bases line up with TRBD2. The CDR3 is made up of 15 amino acids. The germline gives CDR1 SGHAT, CDR2 FQNNGV. After removal of 5 bases from V and 3 bases from J, the junction contained 3 bases not matched to a gene. The DNA for the CDR3 is TGTGCCAGCAGCCCTGGACTAGCGGGGACAGATACGCAGTATTTT. It is translated as CASSPGLAGTDTQYF.

CDR3 region: CASSITAGGGKNIQYF. CDR3 sequence (DNA): TGTGCCAGTAGTATTACAGCGGGAGGAGGCAAAAACATTCAGTACTTC. V and J are TRBV19 and TRBJ2-4; 9 nucleotides align to TRBD2. V lost 3 bases to trimming and J lost 3 bases; unmatched junction nucleotides: 6. CDR1 LNHDA and CDR2 SQIVND come from the germline V gene (reference sequence). The CDR3 runs to 16 residues.

J is TRBJ2-2 and V is TRBV5-1; 8 nucleotides match TRBD1. This CDR3 is built from 15 residues. Losses at the gene ends were 2 bases for V and 3 bases for J; bases not matched to a gene: 3. In germline, CDR1 is SGHRS, CDR2 YFSETQ. The CDR3 region is CASSFGQGYTGELFF. The CDR3 DNA is TGCGCCAGCAGCTTCGGACAGGGATACACCGGGGAGCTGTTTTTT.

The chain combines TRBV5-1 with TRBJ2-5; 8 nucleotides match TRBD1. Germline V gives CDR1 SGHRS, CDR2 YFSETQ. The CDR3 is 15 residues long. V gave up 2 bases and J gave up 2 bases; unmatched junction bases: 5. The CDR3 is CASSFSGTGQETQYF. CDR3 DNA: TGCGCCAGCAGCTTCTCCGGGACAGGACAAGAGACCCAGTACTTC.

This chain uses TRBV19 with TRBJ2-2; D not certain. This CDR3 is 14 amino acids long. CDR1 is LNHDA and CDR2 is SQIVND in the germline V gene (reference sequence). V lost 7 bases to trimming and J lost 4 bases, with 13 bases between them. CDR3: CASIVTRGTGELFF. CDR3 coding DNA: TGTGCCAGTATAGTGACCCGCGGCACCGGGGAGCTGTTTTTT.